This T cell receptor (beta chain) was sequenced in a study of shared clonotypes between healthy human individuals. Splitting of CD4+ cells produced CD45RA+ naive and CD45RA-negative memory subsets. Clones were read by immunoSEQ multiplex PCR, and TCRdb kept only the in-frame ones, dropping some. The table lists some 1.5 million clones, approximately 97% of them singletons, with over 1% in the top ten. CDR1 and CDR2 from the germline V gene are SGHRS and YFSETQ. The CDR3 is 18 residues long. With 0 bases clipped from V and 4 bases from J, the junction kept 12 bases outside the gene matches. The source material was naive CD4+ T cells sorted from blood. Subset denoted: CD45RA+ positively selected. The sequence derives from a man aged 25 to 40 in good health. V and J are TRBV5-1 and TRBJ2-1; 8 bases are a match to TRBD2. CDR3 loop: CASSLGSLREGIYNEQFF. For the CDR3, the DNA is TGCGCCAGCAGCTTGGGGTCCCTCCGGGAGGGGATTTACAATGAGCAGTTCTTC.